These T cell receptor beta chains were read from a single sample in a study of molecular identifiers for immune sequencing clone quantification. Using its own MiXCR run on the PCR reads, TCRdb lists one record per CDR3 protein. The data hold approximately 500,000 distinct CDR3 sequences, with 20% to 25% observed a single time. The sequenced sample was naive CD8+ T cells from blood, with Jurkat cell RNA spiked in. These receptors were taken from a human donor in good health. Some libraries in this study had Jurkat cell RNA spiked in. The conserved cysteine and the conserved F or W are not part of the CDR3 here. The size field is filled for only some rows; it gives once, few, many or a size class.

length,J,V,size,CDR3
17,TRBJ2-7,TRBV6-2/TRBV6-3,-,ASSYWVEDGTSGYYEQY
12,TRBJ2-3,TRBV12-3/TRBV12-4,many,ASSRAAGGDTQY
15,TRBJ2-3,TRBV24-1,many,ATSDSTGDGFADTQY
11,TRBJ2-5,TRBV27,few,ASGRGAEETQY
15,TRBJ2-4,TRBV3-1,few,ASSQDPDTRDKNIQY
13,TRBJ2-3,TRBV7-9,-,ASSEGTSGRDTQY
13,TRBJ2-1,TRBV11-3,-,ASSSGQGKYNEQF
21,TRBJ2-1,TRBV12-3/TRBV12-4,-,AGTLLIDRPSGWGSGVYNEQF
13,TRBJ2-7,TRBV27,many,ASRPLEEGPGEQY
13,TRBJ1-1,TRBV7-9,many,ASSLSSQENTEAF
13,TRBJ2-7,TRBV7-9,few,ASSLAETGIYEQY
12,TRBJ2-7,TRBV18,-,ASSPVNHSYEQY
11,TRBJ2-5,TRBV12-3/TRBV12-4,few,ASSYAQGETQY
13,TRBJ2-2,TRBV19,many,ASSMRQGYVGELF
12,TRBJ2-7,TRBV6-5,-,ASSYSTGPYEQY
10,TRBJ2-1,TRBV6-6,few,ASSYVDNEQF
11,TRBJ2-1,TRBV7-9,-,ASTALNYNEQF
13,TRBJ2-3,TRBV27,many,ASSFGSGGTDTQY